This entry lists 24 T cell receptor beta chains sequenced from one sample in a study of PD-1 blockade in classical Hodgkin lymphoma. TCRdb's copy holds only in-frame clones and misses some; the assay was immunoSEQ multiplex PCR. The data show about 30,000 clones, with around nine tenths seen just once and approximately 6.8% held by the top ten. In every patient, relapse followed autologous stem cell transplantation, while exposure to brentuximab vedotin differed. Magnetic negative selection of thawed PBMCs yielded the CD8+ T cells. The material sequenced was CD8+ T cells from blood, taken at baseline. Source of these receptors: a human donor with classical Hodgkin lymphoma.

About this clone itself: It is unclear where the CDR3 begins or ends on the DNA, so no DNA is shown, and the CDR3 is as TCRdb lists it. V usage is TRBV5-1 and J usage is TRBJ2-7; the D call of TRBD2 is as the table states it, not checked on the DNA. In germline, CDR1 is SGHRS, CDR2 YFSETQ. The CDR3 sequence runs 18 residues, both termini included. CDR3 region: CASTFGPGLAGSSYEQYF.

J is TRBJ2-1 and V is TRBV5-4; D unresolved. Trimming removed 4 bases at V and 4 bases at J, with 3 bases between. Germline CDR1 is SGHNT and CDR2 is YYREEE (reference sequence). The CDR3 has 11 residues. The CDR3 DNA is TGTGCCAGCAGCACTTACAATGAGCAGTTCTTC. This encodes CASSTYNEQFF.

The chain links TRBV2 to TRBJ2-7; TRBD2 aligns across 12 bases. Unmatched junction bases numbered 5, after V lost 2 bases and J lost 0 bases. CDR1 is SNHLY, CDR2 FYNNEI, per germline. This CDR3 is built from 17 residues. The CDR3 is CASSELAGGPSSYEQYF. The CDR3 DNA follows: TGTGCCAGCAGTGAACTAGCGGGAGGGCCGAGCTCCTACGAGCAGTACTTC. Complete variable domain (other parts from reference TRBV2 and TRBJ2-7): EPEVTQTPSHQVTQMGQEVILRCVPISNHLYFYWYRQILGQKVEFLVSFYNNEISEKSEIFDDQFSVERPDGSNFTLKIRSTKLEDSAMYFCASSELAGGPSSYEQYFGPGTRLTVT.

This clone was recorded a few times. The chain joins TRBV27 to TRBJ1-1; no clear D gene. This CDR3 contains 14 residues. V was pared by 2 bases and J by 4 bases, with 11 bases between. Looked up from germline, CDR1 is MNHEY and CDR2 is SMNVEV (reference sequence). The CDR3 loop reads CASSLIGWATEAFF. DNA for the CDR3: TGTGCCAGCAGTTTAATCGGTTGGGCCACTGAAGCTTTCTTT.

The chain carries TRBV7-9 and TRBJ2-7, with a possible D match to TRBD2 (5 bases). This CDR3 is 14 amino acids long. Germline CDR1 reads SEHNR; CDR2 reads FQNEAQ (reference sequence). Trimming removed 5 bases at V and 3 bases at J, with 14 bases between. This chain's CDR3 is CASSPAVRVYEQYF. CDR3 sequence (DNA): TGTGCCAGCAGCCCAGCGGTCCGAGTCTACGAGCAGTACTTC.

The chain has TRBV6-5 and TRBJ2-2; TRBD2 might be the D (6 bases). CDR1 is MNHEY, CDR2 SVGAGI, per germline. The germline V and J ends were trimmed by 6 bases and 5 bases, with 7 bases remaining between them. The CDR3 runs 12 residues. CDR3 region: CASRGGTGELFF. In DNA, the CDR3 is TGTGCCAGCAGGGGAGGTACCGGGGAGCTGTTTTTT.

Written as DNA, the CDR3 is TGTGCCAGCAGTCCGACAGGGCAAGTATACGAGCAGTACTTC. Encoded protein: CASSPTGQVYEQYF. The V call is TRBV28, the J call TRBJ2-7; the match to TRBD1 covers 7 bases. J gave up 4 bases and V 5 bases, and 8 bases lay outside the gene matches. Germline V lookup: CDR1 MDHEN, CDR2 SYDVKM. This CDR3 spans 14 amino acids.

This clone was seen only once. The V and J genes are TRBV5-1 and TRBJ2-3; maybe TRBD2 (5 bases). This CDR3 is 13 amino acids long. Trimming pared 4 bases from V and 5 bases from J, leaving 11 bases between. Germline CDR1 is SGHRS and CDR2 is YFSETQ. The CDR3 nucleotides are TGCGCCAGCAGCCCCACTCGGGGAGATACGCAGTATTTT. Its protein product is CASSPTRGDTQYF.

This rearrangement joins TRBV7-9 to TRBJ1-1; 9 bases are a match to TRBD1. Germline CDR1 and CDR2: SEHNR and FQNEAQ (reference sequence). This CDR3 region has 14 residues. The ends lost 5 bases at V and 3 bases at J; junction bases unmatched: 4. The CDR3 loop is CASSPRQGDTEAFF. Here the CDR3 DNA reads TGTGCCAGCAGCCCACGACAGGGGGACACTGAAGCTTTCTTT.

The CDR3 DNA reads as TGTGCCAGCTCAACAGGGGGCTACTACTATGGCTACACCTTC. Translated: CASSTGGYYYGYTF. V gene TRBV25-1 combines with J gene TRBJ1-2; 9 bases map to TRBD1. V shed 8 bases and J 3 bases; nucleotides not matched to a gene: 7. Germline V gene data show CDR1 as MGHDK and CDR2 as SYGVNS. The CDR3 spans 14 residues.

The chain couples TRBV27 to TRBJ1-2; a possible D gene is TRBD1 (6 bases). The CDR3 is 11 residues long. The germline gives CDR1 MNHEY, CDR2 SMNVEV (reference sequence). Trimming took off 6 bases at V and 8 bases at J, with 10 bases between the two ends. CDR3 region: CASRGGLGYTF. CDR3 nucleotide sequence: TGTGCCAGCAGGGGGGGCTTGGGCTACACCTTC.

V usage is TRBV7-9 and J usage is TRBJ2-5; possible D gene TRBD1, 5 bases. V gave up 5 bases and J gave up 4 bases, with 14 bases separating them. The CDR3 sequence is 14 residues long. Germline V gene data show CDR1 as SEHNR and CDR2 as FQNEAQ (reference sequence). The CDR3 loop reads CASSKDSAGETQYF. In DNA, the CDR3 is TGTGCCAGCAGCAAAGACAGTGCTGGAGAGACCCAGTACTTC.

The J gene is TRBJ1-2, the V gene TRBV4-2, with D unresolved. Trimming stripped 4 bases from V and 4 bases from J, with 19 bases between. CDR1 LGHNA and CDR2 YNFKEQ come from the germline V gene. The CDR3 is 16 amino acids. CDR3 DNA sequence: TGTGCCAGCAGCCCAGAACAACAGTCCCTATTCTATGGCTACACCTTC. This translates into CASSPEQQSLFYGYTF.

This chain joins TRBV5-6 and TRBJ2-1; D possibly uses TRBD1 or TRBD2 (6 bases each). This CDR3 contains 13 residues. V was shortened by 0 bases and J by 6 bases, with 7 bases between the two germline ends. The germline V gene encodes CDR1 SGHDT and CDR2 YYEEEE. The CDR3 spells CASSLGGANEQFF. CDR3 nucleotides: TGTGCCAGCAGCTTGGGGGGGGCCAATGAGCAGTTCTTC.

The chain uses TRBV13 and TRBJ2-7; 8 nucleotides align to TRBD2. Losses at the gene ends were 0 bases for V and 3 bases for J; bases not matched to a gene: 4. This CDR3 region has 15 residues. Germline V lookup: CDR1 PRHDT, CDR2 FYEKMQ (reference sequence). CDR3 amino acids: CASSLGSGTIYEQYF. The DNA of the CDR3 is TGTGCCAGCAGCTTAGGTAGCGGGACTATCTACGAGCAGTACTTC.

The chain employs TRBV4-1 and TRBJ2-7; weak D call: TRBD1 (6 bases). The germline V and J ends were trimmed by 1 base and 0 bases, with 13 bases remaining between them. CDR3 length: 16 amino acids. Germline V lookup: CDR1 MGHRA, CDR2 YSYEKL. CDR3 nucleotide sequence: TGCGCCAGCAGCCAAGTGGTGGGACAAAGCTCCTACGAGCAGTACTTC. Its translation is CASSQVVGQSSYEQYF.

The V gene is TRBV15, the J gene TRBJ2-3; D unresolved. Trimming cost V 1 base and J 1 base, with 12 bases left between them. The CDR3 contains 16 residues. CDR1 and CDR2 (germline): LNHNV, YYDKDF (reference sequence). The CDR3 sequence is CATSRANSGGTDTQYF. The CDR3 DNA reads as TGTGCCACCAGCAGAGCTAATTCTGGGGGCACAGATACGCAGTATTTT. Filled out from reference TRBV15 and TRBJ2-3, the complete variable domain reads DAMVIQNPRYQVTQFGKPVTLSCSQTLNHNVMYWYQQKSSQAPKLLFHYYDKDFNNEADTPDNFQSRRPNTSFCFLDIRSPGLGDTAMYLCATSRANSGGTDTQYFGPGTRLTVL.

The rearrangement uses TRBV27 and TRBJ1-2; 7 nucleotides agree with TRBD1. The germline CDR1 and CDR2 sequences are MNHEY and SMNVEV (reference sequence). V was clipped by 4 bases and J by 2 bases; unmatched bases: 7. This CDR3 comprises 15 residues. The CDR3 spells CASSSSPGQNYGYTF. The CDR3 region has the DNA TGTGCCAGCAGTTCTTCTCCGGGACAGAACTATGGCTACACCTTC.

This sequence joins TRBV27 and TRBJ2-1, with 12 bases matching TRBD2. Trimming removed 11 bases from V and 7 bases from J; junction bases left unmatched: 6. CDR1 and CDR2 from the germline V gene are MNHEY and SMNVEV (reference sequence). This CDR3 has 13 residues. CDR3 sequence reads: CAGASGRGNEQFF. CDR3 DNA: TGTGCCGGAGCTAGCGGGAGGGGGAATGAGCAGTTCTTC.

The chain has TRBV27 and TRBJ2-5; tentatively, D is TRBD1 (6 bases). The CDR3 spans 15 residues. Deletions cut 0 bases from V and 4 bases from J, with 12 bases between. Per germline, CDR1 MNHEY and CDR2 SMNVEV (reference sequence). CDR3: CASSLSRTELETQYF. Here the CDR3 DNA reads TGTGCCAGCAGTTTATCAAGGACAGAGCTAGAGACCCAGTACTTC.

The chain recombines TRBV28 with TRBJ1-2; no definite D call. With 4 bases removed from V and 5 bases from J, the gap between germline ends came to 11 bases. This CDR3 spans 13 amino acids. Germline V gene sequence: CDR1 MDHEN, CDR2 SYDVKM. CDR3 region: CASSSVNGYGYTF. CDR3 nucleotides: TGTGCCAGCAGTTCGGTAAACGGTTATGGCTACACCTTC.

The chain links TRBV28 to TRBJ1-1, with unresolved D. Trimming removed 6 bases from V and 2 bases from J, with 22 bases in between. The CDR3 length is 17 residues. Germline loops: CDR1 MDHEN, CDR2 SYDVKM. The CDR3: CASSHDWEVFTNTEAFF. The CDR3 region has the DNA TGTGCCAGCAGCCACGATTGGGAGGTATTTACTAACACTGAAGCTTTCTTT. The whole variable domain, remainder taken from reference TRBV28 and TRBJ1-1, is DVKVTQSSRYLVKRTGEKVFLECVQDMDHENMFWYRQDPGLGLRLIYFSYDVKMKEKGDIPEGYSVSREKKERFSLILESASTNQTSMYLCASSHDWEVFTNTEAFFGQGTRLTVV.

This clone appeared a single time. The chain is built from TRBV7-9 and TRBJ2-7; no firm D call. Looked up from germline, CDR1 is SEHNR and CDR2 is FQNEAQ (reference sequence). This CDR3 contains 13 residues. V lost 4 bases and J 2 bases, leaving 9 bases between the germline ends. This chain's CDR3 is CASSYNPPYEQYF. CDR3 coding DNA: TGTGCCAGCAGCTACAACCCCCCCTACGAGCAGTACTTC.

The genes are TRBV28 and TRBJ2-5; D gene uncertain. There are 13 residues in the CDR3. V dropped 5 bases and J dropped 3 bases, with 10 bases sitting between them. Per the germline V gene, CDR1 is MDHEN and CDR2 is SYDVKM. CDR3 loop: CASSPRQEETQYF. In nucleotides, the CDR3 is TGTGCCAGCAGTCCCCGGCAAGAAGAGACCCAGTACTTC.